This record covers a single T cell receptor (beta chain). This entry is derived from a study of control samples from healthy donors and cancer patients. The assay was immunoSEQ multiplex PCR, and TCRdb's table has in-frame clones only and misses some. Among about 130,000 clones listed, around 90% were seen once. The ends were cut back, 2 bases at V and 3 bases at J, with 10 bases in the middle. This CDR3 has 14 amino acids. Per the germline V gene, CDR1 is WNHNN and CDR2 is SYGVQD (reference sequence). V and J are TRBV10-1 and TRBJ1-1; no firm D call. The clonotype originates from a man in his forties or fifties in good health. The specimen sequenced was blood. The CDR3 coding sequence is TGCGCCAGCAGTGAGACATTTAGGGACACTGAAGCTTTCTTT. Its translation: CASSETFRDTEAFF.